Shown below are 3 T cell receptor beta chains from a single sample sequenced in a study of blood T cell repertoires in COVID-19 (dated by TCRdb to about 2020). Receptors were amplified or captured by the immunoSEQ multiplex PCR assay. Entries here come from immuneACCESS through TCRdb and include only in-frame sequences with V and J called. Some clones fail to appear in such tables; in the studies checked, an unresolved V gene covers under half of the shortfall, and the cause of the remainder is unknown. The sample records tens of thousands of clones, 65% to 80% of which are singletons. In total, the top ten clones hold 23% of the sample. Sequencing was performed on peripheral blood. The source is a human donor in a cohort sampled during active COVID-19.

Written as DNA, the CDR3 is TGTGCCAGCTCACGAGGGACACAAAGCAATCAGCCCCAGCATTTT. It is translated as CASSRGTQSNQPQHF. The J gene is TRBJ1-5, the V gene TRBV18, with D perhaps matching TRBD1 (6 bases). V gave up 4 bases and J gave up 1 base, with 11 bases separating them. CDR1 and CDR2 (germline): KGHSH, LQKENI. The length of the CDR3 is 15 residues.

The CDR3 loop is CASSGQGQGQPQHF. The DNA for the CDR3 is TGTGCCAGCAGTGGACAGGGACAAGGTCAGCCCCAGCATTTT. This rearrangement joins TRBV2 to TRBJ1-5; 7 nucleotides match TRBD1. The CDR3 sequence is 14 residues long. Trimming took 4 bases from V and 6 from J; bases not matched to a gene: 6. The germline V gene encodes CDR1 SNHLY and CDR2 FYNNEI.

The genes are TRBV19 and TRBJ2-1, with 8 bases aligning to TRBD2. CDR3 size: 16 residues. CDR1 is LNHDA and CDR2 is SQIVND in the germline V gene (reference sequence). Germline trimming cut 5 bases from V and 0 bases from J; bases unmatched to any gene: 6. This CDR3 reads CASSPPGTSSYNEQFF. The CDR3 DNA sequence: TGTGCCAGTAGTCCCCCCGGGACTAGCTCCTACAATGAGCAGTTCTTC.